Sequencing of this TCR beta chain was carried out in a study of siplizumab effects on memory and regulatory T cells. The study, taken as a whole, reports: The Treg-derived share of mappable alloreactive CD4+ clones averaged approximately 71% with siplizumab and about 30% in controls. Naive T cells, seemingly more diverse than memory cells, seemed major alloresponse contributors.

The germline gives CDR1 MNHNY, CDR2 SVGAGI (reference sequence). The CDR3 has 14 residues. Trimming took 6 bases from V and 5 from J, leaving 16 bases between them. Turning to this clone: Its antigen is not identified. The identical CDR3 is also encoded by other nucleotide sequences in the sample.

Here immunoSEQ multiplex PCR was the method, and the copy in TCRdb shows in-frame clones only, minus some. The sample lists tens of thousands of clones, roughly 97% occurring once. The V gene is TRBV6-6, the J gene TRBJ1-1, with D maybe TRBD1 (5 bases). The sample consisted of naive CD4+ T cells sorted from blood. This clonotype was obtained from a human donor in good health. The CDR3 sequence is CASSPPVQGTEAFF. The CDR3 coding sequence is TGTGCCAGCAGCCCACCTGTCCAGGGTACTGAAGCTTTCTTT.